Here is one TCR beta chain with its context. The antigen is undetermined. The data originate from a study of breast tumors, draining lymph nodes, adjacent tissues. TCRdb ran MiXCR on the multiplex PCR reads and lists one entry per CDR3 protein. The table shows about 230,000 distinct CDR3 sequences, with 32% occurring only once. Breast cancer patients provided tissue from their axillary draining lymph nodes. Findings and caveats of the study: Tumor T cell lymph node origin was a supported hypothesis, not proven. The data were judged consistent with most tumor T cells coming from lymph node and expanding in tumor. Tumor and nontumor repertoires were significantly more similar in luminal-like than in basal-like breast cancer. Tumor TCR diversity was below lymph nodes but above nontumor tissue.

The sequence came from a female donor with breast cancer. Some clones in this sample may be carry-over from other donors' samples. What was sequenced was axillary lymph node tissue.

The CDR3 region has the DNA TGTGCCAGCAGTGAGATACAGGCGACCCATCAGCCCCAGCATTTT. As protein: CASSEIQATHQPQHF. The chain employs TRBV6-1 and TRBJ1-5, with a possible D match to TRBD1 (5 bases). The V and J ends lost 3 bases and 5 bases respectively, with 14 bases between them. CDR1 is MNHNS and CDR2 is SASEGT in the germline V gene. This CDR3 is built from 15 residues.